This T cell receptor beta chain was obtained from a study of OX40 agonist ivuxolimab in advanced cancers. Study-level results: Fewer expanded clones were found on average in CD4+ than in CD8+ T cells.

The CDR3 has 13 amino acids. V dropped 8 bases and J dropped 0 bases, with 10 bases sitting between them. Germline values: CDR1 KGHSH, CDR2 LQKENI. Worth noting for this clone: What it binds is unknown.

The protocol was immunoSEQ multiplex PCR, while the TCRdb copy is restricted to in-frame clones and leaves out a portion. The sample includes under 65,000 clones, around 84% of them seen just once. This chain joins TRBV18 and TRBJ1-1, with D unresolved. The clonotype was recovered from an adult with an advanced solid tumor such as melanoma, head and neck, liver or kidney cancer. The sample consisted of CD4+ or CD8+ T cells sorted from blood, taken in a trial of the OX40 agonist ivuxolimab. CDR3 in DNA: TGTGCCAGCCAGCCGACGGTGAACACTGAAGCTTTCTTT. Translated, it gives CASQPTVNTEAFF.